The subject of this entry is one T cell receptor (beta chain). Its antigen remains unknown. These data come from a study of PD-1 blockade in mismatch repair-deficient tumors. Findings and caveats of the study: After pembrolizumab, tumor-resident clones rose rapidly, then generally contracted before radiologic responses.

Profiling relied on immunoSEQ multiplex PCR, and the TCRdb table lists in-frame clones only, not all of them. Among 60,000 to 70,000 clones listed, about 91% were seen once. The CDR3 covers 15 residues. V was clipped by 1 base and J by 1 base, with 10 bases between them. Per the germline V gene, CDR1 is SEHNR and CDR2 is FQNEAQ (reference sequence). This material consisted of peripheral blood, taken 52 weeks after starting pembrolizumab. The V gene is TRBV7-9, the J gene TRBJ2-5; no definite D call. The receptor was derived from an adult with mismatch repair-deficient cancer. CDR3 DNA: TGTGCCAGCAGCTTAGACGCCAGGATCCAAGAGACCCAGTACTTC. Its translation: CASSLDARIQETQYF. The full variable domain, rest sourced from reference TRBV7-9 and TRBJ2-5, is DTGVSQNPRHKITKRGQNVTFRCDPISEHNRLYWYRQTLGQGPEFLTYFQNEAQLEKSRLLSDRFSAERPKGSFSTLEIQRTEQGDSAMYLCASSLDARIQETQYFGPGTRLLVL.